The source of this TCR beta chain is a study of cytomegalovirus exposure and HLA in healthy donors. The PCR ran on 60 Vbeta and 13 Jbeta primers. Sequencing used immunoSEQ multiplex PCR; TCRdb keeps in-frame clones, though not all of them. The data hold some 120,000 clones, with roughly three quarters observed a single time. In germline, CDR1 is SGDLS, CDR2 YYNGEE. The CDR3 runs 15 residues. V trimming: 0 bases; J trimming: 6 bases; junction bases outside the gene matches: 3. This clone was observed a handful of times. Sequenced input: PBMCs. The receptor was derived from a man aged 25-45 years in good health and CMV-seropositive. The V gene is TRBV9, the J gene TRBJ2-3; TRBD1 agrees at 11 bases. DNA for the CDR3: TGTGCCAGCAGCGTAGAGGGACAGGGGGGTGATACGCAGTATTTT. It encodes CASSVEGQGGDTQYF.